This T cell receptor (beta chain) originates from a study of tumor and adjacent non-tumor tissue in lung cancer. Study-wide findings and caveats: Tumor TCR diversity, when higher, was linked to shorter survival.

No cell sorting was done before RNA was extracted from the tissue. The normal lung tissue was taken more than 3 cm from the tumor edge. V gave up 5 bases and J gave up 3 bases, with 10 bases separating them. The CDR3 is 14 amino acids. Germline assignment: CDR1 SGHAT and CDR2 FQNNGV. Three rounds of nested PCR, following a modified ARM-PCR protocol, produced the TCRbeta library. MiXCR, applied by TCRdb to the multiplex PCR reads, yields one record per CDR3 protein. The sample contains around 75,000 distinct CDR3 sequences, around 70% of which appear only once. A word on this clonotype: Its cognate antigen is unknown.

The sequence was obtained from a woman in her forties or fifties with non-small cell lung cancer. The sample was distant non-tumor lung tissue. The chain has TRBV11-2 and TRBJ1-4, with unresolved D. CDR3 in DNA: TGTGCCAGCAGCATTGATAACTCTAATGAAAAACTGTTTTTT. Amino acids: CASSIDNSNEKLFF.